These T cell receptor beta chains were read from a single sample in a study of CD8 T cells in Susac syndrome. Using its own MiXCR run on the immunoSEQ multiplex PCR reads, TCRdb lists one record per CDR3 protein. The table has about 170,000 distinct CDR3 sequences, approximately 93% seen once. Sequences were obtained from CD4+ T cells from PBMCs. The origin of the receptors is a human donor with multiple sclerosis. CDR3s include the opening cysteine and the closing phenylalanine or tryptophan. The D gene is left open where the match is weak. For some rows the clone size is stated as once, few or many, or as a class when expanded; others skip it.

abundance	d_gene	j_gene	v_gene	CDR3aa	CDR3nt
once	TRBD2	TRBJ2-1	TRBV5-1	CASSPGGLSSYNEQFF	TGCGCCAGCAGCCCGGGGGGGCTAAGCTCCTACAATGAGCAGTTCTTC
.	TRBD1	TRBJ2-3	TRBV2	CASPQGAGTDTQYF	TGTGCCAGCCCCCAGGGGGCAGGCACAGATACGCAGTATTTT
.	TRBD1	TRBJ2-7	TRBV27	CASSPTGFDEQYF	TGTGCCAGCAGTCCGACAGGGTTTGACGAGCAGTACTTC
.	.	TRBJ1-2	TRBV12-5	CASGLVRASTF	TGTGCTAGTGGTTTGGTCAGGGCCAGCACCTTC
.	TRBD2	TRBJ2-1	TRBV18	CASSPPASGVGGSYNEQFF	TGTGCCAGCTCACCACCCGCTAGCGGGGTCGGTGGCTCCTACAATGAGCAGTTCTTC
.	TRBD1	TRBJ2-7	TRBV4-1	CASSQVTGAYEQYF	TGCGCCAGCAGCCAAGTAACAGGGGCCTACGAGCAGTACTTC
once	TRBD2	TRBJ2-3	TRBV24-1	CATSGGLAGGLNPTDTQYF	TGTGCCACCAGTGGTGGACTAGCGGGGGGCCTTAACCCCACAGATACGCAGTATTTT
.	TRBD1	TRBJ1-6	TRBV6-2/TRBV6-3	CASSYTGVSPLHF	TGTGCCAGCAGTTACACAGGGGTATCACCCCTCCACTTT
.	TRBD1	TRBJ2-3	TRBV28	CASKGQLSTDTQYF	TGTGCCAGCAAGGGACAGTTATCCACAGATACGCAGTATTTT
.	.	TRBJ2-5	TRBV6-6	CASSYSALGETQYF	TGTGCCAGCAGTTATTCGGCCCTGGGAGAGACCCAGTACTTC
.	.	TRBJ2-2	TRBV4-3	CASSQVTLNTGELFF	TGCGCCAGCAGCCAAGTGACACTTAACACCGGGGAGCTGTTTTTT
.	TRBD2	TRBJ2-2	TRBV6-5	CASSYGLAQVGELFF	TGTGCCAGCAGCTACGGACTAGCTCAGGTCGGGGAGCTGTTTTTT
.	TRBD1	TRBJ1-1	TRBV6-5	CASSKRGQGGTEAFF	TGTGCCAGCAGTAAGCGGGGACAGGGGGGCACTGAAGCTTTCTTT
.	.	TRBJ1-2	TRBV24-1	CATSDLASYTF	TGTGCCACCAGTGATTTGGCGAGCTACACCTTC
.	.	TRBJ1-5	TRBV7-9	CASSRGTAGPQHF	TGTGCCAGCAGCCGGGGGACGGCGGGGCCCCAGCATTTT
.	TRBD1	TRBJ2-2	TRBV6-2/TRBV6-3	CASRPGQGASTNTGELFF	TGTGCCAGCAGGCCCGGACAGGGGGCGTCTACGAACACCGGGGAGCTGTTTTTT
once	.	TRBJ2-5	TRBV9	CASSVGETFSVQETQYF	TGTGCCAGCAGCGTAGGAGAGACATTTTCGGTGCAAGAGACCCAGTACTTC
.	.	TRBJ2-3	TRBV19	CASSHLPGLLVADTQYF	TGTGCCAGTAGTCATCTTCCGGGCCTACTTGTAGCAGATACGCAGTATTTT
.	.	TRBJ1-2	TRBV18	CASSTRLDDTGYTF	TGTGCCAGCTCAACCAGATTGGATGACACGGGCTACACCTTC
.	TRBD2	TRBJ2-7	TRBV20-1	CSARDLSGGPYEQYF	TGCAGTGCTAGAGATCTTTCGGGAGGCCCATACGAGCAGTACTTC